This T cell receptor beta chain was recovered during a study of T cells in localized non-small cell lung cancer (TCRdb year 2020). Background for the entire study: The study analyzed T cell repertoires of hundreds of early-stage NSCLC patients, comparing tumors and uninvolved tumor-adjacent lungs. The cohort consisted of a few hundred treatment-naive NSCLC patients whose localized lung tumors had been resected. A mean age of approximately 66 years was recorded for the NSCLC patients, of whom around 140 were male and some 100 were female.

The CDR3, from cysteine to phenylalanine, totals 15 residues. Only the CDR3 region is kept as DNA, spanning 45 bases read in frame from base 1. CDR1 and CDR2, looked up from the germline V gene, are LGHNA and YNFKEQ. The V and J ends are trimmed by 0 bases and 7 bases, leaving 13 bases between them. As regards this clone: The specificity of this receptor is unknown. No base-level quality is on record; no much larger clone is a single base apart.

Overall study outcomes, separate from this receptor: Because the study design was exploratory, TCR variables were selected using unadjusted p-values without false-discovery rate correction. Uninvolved tumor-adjacent lung showed the highest T cell clonality, higher than tumor, which suggests more focused antigenic responses in the uninvolved tumor-adjacent lung. Because multi-region sequencing of the tumors was not done, intratumor heterogeneity could not be ruled out. A median of approximately 62 of the top 100 tumor clones turned up in the paired uninvolved adjacent lung, and 25 to 35 of those clones also ranked among the top 100 of that same adjacent lung. Higher blood T cell density associated with longer overall survival, while higher adjacent-lung clonality associated with shorter survival.

TCR beta CDR3 regions were sequenced from DNA using the immunoSEQ Assay. The published analysis was carried out like this. To compute T cell density, TCR beta template counts were normalized to usable DNA, which was estimated by amplifying housekeeping genes. Using the preseqR package, richness was estimated by extrapolating to 120,000 templates for tissue samples and 400,000 templates for PBMC samples. Clonality was defined by subtracting Pielou's evenness from one. To identify tissue-enriched TCRs, differential abundance testing was run on productive amino-acid clonotypes with a minimum total count of 5 and an alpha of 0.1. Repertoire overlap between compartments was quantified with the Jaccard Index and Morisita Overlap Index. GLIPH grouped TCR beta CDR3s together with public tetramer-defined viral CDR3s, and a viral motif had to include at least three viral sequences and show V-gene enrichment. The source is immuneACCESS, and TCRdb retained only in-frame sequences with V and J called. Part of the clones is not carried over; for the studies checked, unresolved V genes explain less than half of this, and the remainder is unexplained. V and J calls and clone size follow that table, whereas D and trimming were derived from the DNA. Counted in this sample were tens of thousands of clones; about nine tenths of them appeared once. 4% to 4.5% of the sample goes to the ten largest clones.

At diagnosis, peripheral blood, uninvolved tumor-adjacent lung and tumor were collected and were preserved as a mix of fresh-frozen and FFPE material. For TCR repertoire profiling, blood samples were analyzed in the form of peripheral blood mononuclear cells. The chain employs TRBV4-2 and TRBJ1-5; the D segment could be TRBD1, given 5 matching bases. The sequenced sample was peripheral blood, obtained before any cancer treatment. This TCR derives from an older male donor with stage III lung adenocarcinoma. The CDR3 is CASSQDDIGGQPQHF. The DNA reads TGTGCCAGCAGCCAAGATGATATTGGGGGGCAGCCCCAGCATTTT.